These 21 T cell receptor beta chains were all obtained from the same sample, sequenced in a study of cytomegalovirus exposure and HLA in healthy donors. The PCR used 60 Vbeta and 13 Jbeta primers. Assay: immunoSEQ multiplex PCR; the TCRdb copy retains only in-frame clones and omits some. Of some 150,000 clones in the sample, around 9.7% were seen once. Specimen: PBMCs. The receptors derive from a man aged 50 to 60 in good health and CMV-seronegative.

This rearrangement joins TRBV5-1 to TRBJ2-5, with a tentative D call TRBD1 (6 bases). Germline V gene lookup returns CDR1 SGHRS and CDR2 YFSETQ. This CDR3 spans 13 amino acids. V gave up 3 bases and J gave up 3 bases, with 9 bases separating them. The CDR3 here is CASSSRQEETQYF. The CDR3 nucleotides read TGCGCCAGCAGCTCTAGACAGGAAGAGACCCAGTACTTC.

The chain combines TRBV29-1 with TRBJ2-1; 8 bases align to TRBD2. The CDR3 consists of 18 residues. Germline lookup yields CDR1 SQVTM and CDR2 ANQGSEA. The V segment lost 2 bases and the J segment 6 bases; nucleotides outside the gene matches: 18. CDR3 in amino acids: CSVEHLFGALAAFNEQFF. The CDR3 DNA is TGCAGCGTTGAACATCTTTTTGGGGCACTAGCGGCCTTCAATGAGCAGTTCTTC.

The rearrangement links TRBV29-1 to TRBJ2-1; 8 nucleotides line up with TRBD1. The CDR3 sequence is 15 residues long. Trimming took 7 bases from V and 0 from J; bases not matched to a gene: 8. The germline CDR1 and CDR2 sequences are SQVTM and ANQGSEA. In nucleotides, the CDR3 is TGCAGCGCCTCGACAGGGGCTAGCTCCTACAATGAGCAGTTCTTC. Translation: CSASTGASSYNEQFF.

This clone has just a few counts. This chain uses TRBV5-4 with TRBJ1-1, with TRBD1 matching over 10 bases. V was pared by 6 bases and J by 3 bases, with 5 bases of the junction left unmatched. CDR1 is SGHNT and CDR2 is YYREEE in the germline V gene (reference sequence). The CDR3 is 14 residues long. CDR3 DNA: TGTGCCAGCACCCCCGGACAGGGGGACACTGAAGCTTTCTTT. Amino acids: CASTPGQGDTEAFF.

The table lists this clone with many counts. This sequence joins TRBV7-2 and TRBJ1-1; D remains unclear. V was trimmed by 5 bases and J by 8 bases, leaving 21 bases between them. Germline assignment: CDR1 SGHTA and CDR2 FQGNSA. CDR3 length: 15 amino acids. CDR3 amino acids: CASSPQALGTQEAFF. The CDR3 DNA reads TGTGCCAGCAGCCCGCAGGCCCTTGGAACACAAGAAGCTTTCTTT.

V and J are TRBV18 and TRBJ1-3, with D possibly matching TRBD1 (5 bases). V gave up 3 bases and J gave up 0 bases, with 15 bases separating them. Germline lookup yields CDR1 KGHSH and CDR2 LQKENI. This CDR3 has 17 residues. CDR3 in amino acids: CASSPLGAVNSGNTIYF. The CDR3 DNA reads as TGTGCCAGCTCACCGCTAGGGGCGGTAAACTCTGGAAACACCATATATTTT.

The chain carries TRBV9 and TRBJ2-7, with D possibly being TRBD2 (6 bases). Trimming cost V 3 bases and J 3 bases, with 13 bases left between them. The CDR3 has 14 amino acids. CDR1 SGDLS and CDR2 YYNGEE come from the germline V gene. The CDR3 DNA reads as TGTGCCAGCAGCGCGGGTCGGGGGAACTACGAGCAGTACTTC. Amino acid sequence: CASSAGRGNYEQYF.

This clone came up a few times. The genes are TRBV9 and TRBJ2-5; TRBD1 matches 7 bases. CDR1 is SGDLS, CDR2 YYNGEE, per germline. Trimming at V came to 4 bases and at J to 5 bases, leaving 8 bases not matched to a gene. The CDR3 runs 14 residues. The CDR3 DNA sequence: TGTGCCAGCAGCCCTCGGACAGGAACCGAGACCCAGTACTTC. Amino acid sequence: CASSPRTGTETQYF.

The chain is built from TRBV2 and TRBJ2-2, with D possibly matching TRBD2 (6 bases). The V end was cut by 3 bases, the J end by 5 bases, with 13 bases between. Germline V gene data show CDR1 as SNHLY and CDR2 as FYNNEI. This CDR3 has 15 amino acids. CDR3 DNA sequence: TGTGCCAGCAGTGAGTTGGGGGGTGGAACCGGGGAGCTGTTTTTT. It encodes CASSELGGGTGELFF.

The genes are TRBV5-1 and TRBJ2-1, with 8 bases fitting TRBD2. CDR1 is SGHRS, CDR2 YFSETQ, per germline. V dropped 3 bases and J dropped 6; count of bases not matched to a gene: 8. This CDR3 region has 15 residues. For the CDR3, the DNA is TGCGCCAGCAGCTCGGGGGGGCCGAGTTCCAATGAGCAGTTCTTC. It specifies CASSSGGPSSNEQFF.

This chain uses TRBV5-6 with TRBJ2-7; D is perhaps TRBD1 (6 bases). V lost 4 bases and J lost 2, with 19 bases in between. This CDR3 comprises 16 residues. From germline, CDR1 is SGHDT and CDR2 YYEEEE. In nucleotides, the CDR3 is TGTGCCAGCAGCGCGGTGCTAGGGGGTGACCCCTACGAGCAGTACTTC. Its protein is CASSAVLGGDPYEQYF.

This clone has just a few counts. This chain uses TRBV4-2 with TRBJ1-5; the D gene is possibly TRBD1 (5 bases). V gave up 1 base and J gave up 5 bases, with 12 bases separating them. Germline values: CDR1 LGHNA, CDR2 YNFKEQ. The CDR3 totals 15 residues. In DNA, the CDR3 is TGTGCCAGCAGCCAAGCTGGGGGGAGGGATCAGCCCCAGCATTTT. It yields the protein CASSQAGGRDQPQHF.

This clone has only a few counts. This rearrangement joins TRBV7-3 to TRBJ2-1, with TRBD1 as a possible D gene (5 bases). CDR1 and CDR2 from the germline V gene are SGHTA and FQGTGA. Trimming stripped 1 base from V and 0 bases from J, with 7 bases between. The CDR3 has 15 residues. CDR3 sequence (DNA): TGTGCCAGCAGCTTAATAGGGGACTCCTACAATGAGCAGTTCTTC. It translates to CASSLIGDSYNEQFF.

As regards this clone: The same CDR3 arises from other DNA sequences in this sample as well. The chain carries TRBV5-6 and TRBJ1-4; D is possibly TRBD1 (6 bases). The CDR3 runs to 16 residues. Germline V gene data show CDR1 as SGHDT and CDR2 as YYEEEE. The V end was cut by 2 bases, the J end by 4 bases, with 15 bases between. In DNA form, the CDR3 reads TGTGCCAGCAGCTTTAAAACGGGACACCTTAATGAAAAACTGTTTTTT. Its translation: CASSFKTGHLNEKLFF.

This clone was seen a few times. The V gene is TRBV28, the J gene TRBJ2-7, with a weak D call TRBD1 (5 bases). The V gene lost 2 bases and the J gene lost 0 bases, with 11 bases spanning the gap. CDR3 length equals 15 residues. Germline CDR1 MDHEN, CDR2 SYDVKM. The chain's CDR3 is CASSLGQGNSYEQYF. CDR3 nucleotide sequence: TGTGCCAGCAGTTTAGGGCAGGGTAACTCCTACGAGCAGTACTTC.

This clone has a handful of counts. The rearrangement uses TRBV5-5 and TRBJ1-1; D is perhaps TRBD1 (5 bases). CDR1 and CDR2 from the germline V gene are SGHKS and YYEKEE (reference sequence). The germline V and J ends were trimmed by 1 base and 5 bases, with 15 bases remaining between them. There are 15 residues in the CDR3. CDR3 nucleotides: TGTGCCAGCAGCTTGTGGGTTTATAAGGGGACTGAAGCTTTCTTT. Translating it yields CASSLWVYKGTEAFF.

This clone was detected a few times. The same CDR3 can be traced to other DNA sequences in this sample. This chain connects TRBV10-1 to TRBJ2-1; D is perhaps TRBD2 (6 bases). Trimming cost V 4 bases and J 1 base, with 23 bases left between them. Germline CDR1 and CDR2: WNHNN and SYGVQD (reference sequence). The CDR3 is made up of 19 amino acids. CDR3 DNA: TGCGCCAGCAGTGTTCGCGGGGATGTTTTTCGACTATCCTACAATGAGCAGTTCTTC. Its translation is CASSVRGDVFRLSYNEQFF.

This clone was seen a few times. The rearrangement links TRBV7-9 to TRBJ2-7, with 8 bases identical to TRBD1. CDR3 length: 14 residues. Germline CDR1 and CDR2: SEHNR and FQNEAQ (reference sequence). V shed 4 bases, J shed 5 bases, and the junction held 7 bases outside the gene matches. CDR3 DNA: TGTGCCAGCAGCTCGGACAGGGAATTAAACGAGCAGTACTTC. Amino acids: CASSSDRELNEQYF. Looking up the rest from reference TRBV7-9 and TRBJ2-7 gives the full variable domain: DTGVSQNPRHKITKRGQNVTFRCDPISEHNRLYWYRQTLGQGPEFLTYFQNEAQLEKSRLLSDRFSAERPKGSFSTLEIQRTEQGDSAMYLCASSSDRELNEQYFGPGTRLTVT.

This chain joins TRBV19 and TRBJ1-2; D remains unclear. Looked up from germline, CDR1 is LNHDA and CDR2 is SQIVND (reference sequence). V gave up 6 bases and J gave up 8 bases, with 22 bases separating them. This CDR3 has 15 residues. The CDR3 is CASSNLEATRFGYTF. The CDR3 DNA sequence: TGTGCCAGTAGCAATTTAGAGGCCACTAGATTCGGCTACACCTTC. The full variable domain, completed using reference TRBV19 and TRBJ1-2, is DGGITQSPKYLFRKEGQNVTLSCEQNLNHDAMYWYRQDPGQGLRLIYYSQIVNDFQKGDIAEGYSVSREKKESFPLTVTSAQKNPTAFYLCASSNLEATRFGYTFGSGTRLTVV.

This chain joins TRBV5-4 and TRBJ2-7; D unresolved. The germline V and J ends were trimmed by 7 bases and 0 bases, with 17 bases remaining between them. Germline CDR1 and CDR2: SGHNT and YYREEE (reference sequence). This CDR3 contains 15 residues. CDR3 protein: CASGPPHPSSYEQYF. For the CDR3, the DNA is TGTGCCAGCGGCCCCCCACACCCTTCCTCCTACGAGCAGTACTTC. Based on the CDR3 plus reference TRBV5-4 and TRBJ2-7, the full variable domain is ETGVTQSPTHLIKTRGQQVTLRCSSQSGHNTVSWYQQALGQGPQFIFQYYREEENGRGNFPPRFSGLQFPNYSSELNVNALELDDSALYLCASGPPHPSSYEQYFGPGTRLTVT.

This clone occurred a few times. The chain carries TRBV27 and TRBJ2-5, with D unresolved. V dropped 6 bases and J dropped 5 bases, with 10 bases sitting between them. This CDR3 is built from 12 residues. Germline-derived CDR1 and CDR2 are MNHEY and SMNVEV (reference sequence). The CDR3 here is CASRTSGETQYF. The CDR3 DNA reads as TGTGCCAGCAGAACCTCCGGGGAGACCCAGTACTTC.